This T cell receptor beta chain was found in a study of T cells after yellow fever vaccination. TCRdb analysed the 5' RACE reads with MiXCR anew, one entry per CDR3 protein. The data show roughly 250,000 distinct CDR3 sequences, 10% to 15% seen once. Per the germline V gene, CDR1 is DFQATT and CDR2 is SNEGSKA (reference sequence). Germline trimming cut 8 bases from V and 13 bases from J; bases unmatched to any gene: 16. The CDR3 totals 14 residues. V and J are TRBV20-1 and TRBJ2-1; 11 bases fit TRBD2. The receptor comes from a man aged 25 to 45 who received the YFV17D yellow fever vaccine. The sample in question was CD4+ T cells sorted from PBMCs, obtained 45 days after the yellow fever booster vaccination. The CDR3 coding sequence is TGCAGTAAGATAGGGGGGGGCACTAGCGGGAGTCAGTTCTTC. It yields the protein CSKIGGGTSGSQFF.